This TCR beta chain was identified in a study of T-cell memory formation after mild COVID-19. Trimming left V 3 bases short and J 2 bases short, with 8 bases between. This CDR3 spans 13 amino acids. Looked up from germline, CDR1 is SGHTA and CDR2 is FQGNSA. TCRdb passed the 5' RACE reads through MiXCR, listing each CDR3 protein once. The data hold 300,000 to 400,000 distinct CDR3 sequences, with under 30% observed a single time. The sequence came from an adult woman who had mild COVID-19 (a few samples of this study predate the infection). Cell type and time point are not known. The sample was PBMCs or a T cell subset sorted from them (not recorded which). V and J are TRBV7-2 and TRBJ2-7, with D possibly called TRBD1 or TRBD2 (5 bases each). The CDR3 region has the DNA TGTGCCAGCAGCTTCCAGGGACCCTACGAGCAGTACTTC. Protein sequence: CASSFQGPYEQYF.